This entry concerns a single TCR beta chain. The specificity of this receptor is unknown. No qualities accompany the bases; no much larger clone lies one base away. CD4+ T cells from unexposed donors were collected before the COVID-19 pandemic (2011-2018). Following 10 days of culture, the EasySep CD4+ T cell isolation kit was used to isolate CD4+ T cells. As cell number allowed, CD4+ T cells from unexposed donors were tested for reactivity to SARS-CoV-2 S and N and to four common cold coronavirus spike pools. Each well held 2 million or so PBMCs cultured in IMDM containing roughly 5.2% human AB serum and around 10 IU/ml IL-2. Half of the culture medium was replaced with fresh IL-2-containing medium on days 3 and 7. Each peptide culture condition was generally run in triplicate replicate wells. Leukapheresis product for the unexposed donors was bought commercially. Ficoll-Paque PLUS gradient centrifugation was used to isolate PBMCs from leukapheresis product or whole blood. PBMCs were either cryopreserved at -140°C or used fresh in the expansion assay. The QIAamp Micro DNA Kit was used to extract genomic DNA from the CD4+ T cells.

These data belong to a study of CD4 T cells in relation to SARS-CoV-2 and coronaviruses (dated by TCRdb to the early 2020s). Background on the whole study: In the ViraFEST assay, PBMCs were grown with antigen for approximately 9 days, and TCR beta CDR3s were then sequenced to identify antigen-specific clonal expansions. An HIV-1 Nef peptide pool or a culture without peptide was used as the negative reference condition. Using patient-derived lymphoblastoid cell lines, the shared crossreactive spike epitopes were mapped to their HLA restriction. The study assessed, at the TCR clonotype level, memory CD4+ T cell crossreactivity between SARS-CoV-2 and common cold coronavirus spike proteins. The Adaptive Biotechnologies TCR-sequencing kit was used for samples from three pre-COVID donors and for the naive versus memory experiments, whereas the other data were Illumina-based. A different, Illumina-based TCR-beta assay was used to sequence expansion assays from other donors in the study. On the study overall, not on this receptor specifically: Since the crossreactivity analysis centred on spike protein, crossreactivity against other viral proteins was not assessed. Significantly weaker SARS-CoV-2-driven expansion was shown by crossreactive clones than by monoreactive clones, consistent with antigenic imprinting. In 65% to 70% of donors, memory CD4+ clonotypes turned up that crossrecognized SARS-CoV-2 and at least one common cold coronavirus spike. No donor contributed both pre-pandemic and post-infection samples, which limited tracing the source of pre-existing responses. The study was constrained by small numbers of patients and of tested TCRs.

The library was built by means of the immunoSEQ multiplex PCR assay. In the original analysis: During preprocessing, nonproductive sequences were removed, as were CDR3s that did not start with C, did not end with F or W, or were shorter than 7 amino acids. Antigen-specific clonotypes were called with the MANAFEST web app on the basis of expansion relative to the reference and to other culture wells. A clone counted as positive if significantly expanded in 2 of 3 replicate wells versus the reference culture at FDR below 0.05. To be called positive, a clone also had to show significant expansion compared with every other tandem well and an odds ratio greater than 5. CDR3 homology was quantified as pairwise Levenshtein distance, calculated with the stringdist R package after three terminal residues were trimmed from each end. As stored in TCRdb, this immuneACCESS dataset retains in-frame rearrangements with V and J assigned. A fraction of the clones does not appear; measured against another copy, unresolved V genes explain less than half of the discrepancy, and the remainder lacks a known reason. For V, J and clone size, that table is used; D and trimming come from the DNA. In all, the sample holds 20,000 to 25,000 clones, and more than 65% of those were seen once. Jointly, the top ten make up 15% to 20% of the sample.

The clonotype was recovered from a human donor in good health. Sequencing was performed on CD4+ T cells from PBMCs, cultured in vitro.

The bases are TGTGCCAGCAGCGTACTGACTGGGATCACTGAAGCTTTCTTT. It is translated as CASSVLTGITEAFF. This chain joins TRBV9 to TRBJ1-1; no D gene is confidently identified. V is reduced by 1 base and J by 4 bases, leaving a spacing of 11 bases between them. The CDR3 goes from the cysteine to the phenylalanine over 14 residues. The sequence is cut down to CDR3 DNA, 42 bases in frame from base 1. The germline V gene sets CDR1 to SGDLS and CDR2 to YYNGEE.